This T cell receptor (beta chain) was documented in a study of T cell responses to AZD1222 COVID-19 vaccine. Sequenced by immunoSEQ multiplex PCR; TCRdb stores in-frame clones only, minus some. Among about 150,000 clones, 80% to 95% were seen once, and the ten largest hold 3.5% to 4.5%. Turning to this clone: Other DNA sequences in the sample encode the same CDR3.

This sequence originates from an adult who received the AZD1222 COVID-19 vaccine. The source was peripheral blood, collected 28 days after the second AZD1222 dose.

Here the CDR3 reads CASSMVGRAPYNEQFF. CDR3 coding DNA: TGTGCCAGTAGTATGGTCGGGAGGGCACCGTACAATGAGCAGTTCTTC. The J gene is TRBJ2-1, the V gene TRBV19; 8 nucleotides match TRBD2. Looked up from germline, CDR1 is LNHDA and CDR2 is SQIVND (reference sequence). CDR3 size: 16 residues. J was trimmed by 4 bases and V by 3 bases; bases with no gene match: 8.